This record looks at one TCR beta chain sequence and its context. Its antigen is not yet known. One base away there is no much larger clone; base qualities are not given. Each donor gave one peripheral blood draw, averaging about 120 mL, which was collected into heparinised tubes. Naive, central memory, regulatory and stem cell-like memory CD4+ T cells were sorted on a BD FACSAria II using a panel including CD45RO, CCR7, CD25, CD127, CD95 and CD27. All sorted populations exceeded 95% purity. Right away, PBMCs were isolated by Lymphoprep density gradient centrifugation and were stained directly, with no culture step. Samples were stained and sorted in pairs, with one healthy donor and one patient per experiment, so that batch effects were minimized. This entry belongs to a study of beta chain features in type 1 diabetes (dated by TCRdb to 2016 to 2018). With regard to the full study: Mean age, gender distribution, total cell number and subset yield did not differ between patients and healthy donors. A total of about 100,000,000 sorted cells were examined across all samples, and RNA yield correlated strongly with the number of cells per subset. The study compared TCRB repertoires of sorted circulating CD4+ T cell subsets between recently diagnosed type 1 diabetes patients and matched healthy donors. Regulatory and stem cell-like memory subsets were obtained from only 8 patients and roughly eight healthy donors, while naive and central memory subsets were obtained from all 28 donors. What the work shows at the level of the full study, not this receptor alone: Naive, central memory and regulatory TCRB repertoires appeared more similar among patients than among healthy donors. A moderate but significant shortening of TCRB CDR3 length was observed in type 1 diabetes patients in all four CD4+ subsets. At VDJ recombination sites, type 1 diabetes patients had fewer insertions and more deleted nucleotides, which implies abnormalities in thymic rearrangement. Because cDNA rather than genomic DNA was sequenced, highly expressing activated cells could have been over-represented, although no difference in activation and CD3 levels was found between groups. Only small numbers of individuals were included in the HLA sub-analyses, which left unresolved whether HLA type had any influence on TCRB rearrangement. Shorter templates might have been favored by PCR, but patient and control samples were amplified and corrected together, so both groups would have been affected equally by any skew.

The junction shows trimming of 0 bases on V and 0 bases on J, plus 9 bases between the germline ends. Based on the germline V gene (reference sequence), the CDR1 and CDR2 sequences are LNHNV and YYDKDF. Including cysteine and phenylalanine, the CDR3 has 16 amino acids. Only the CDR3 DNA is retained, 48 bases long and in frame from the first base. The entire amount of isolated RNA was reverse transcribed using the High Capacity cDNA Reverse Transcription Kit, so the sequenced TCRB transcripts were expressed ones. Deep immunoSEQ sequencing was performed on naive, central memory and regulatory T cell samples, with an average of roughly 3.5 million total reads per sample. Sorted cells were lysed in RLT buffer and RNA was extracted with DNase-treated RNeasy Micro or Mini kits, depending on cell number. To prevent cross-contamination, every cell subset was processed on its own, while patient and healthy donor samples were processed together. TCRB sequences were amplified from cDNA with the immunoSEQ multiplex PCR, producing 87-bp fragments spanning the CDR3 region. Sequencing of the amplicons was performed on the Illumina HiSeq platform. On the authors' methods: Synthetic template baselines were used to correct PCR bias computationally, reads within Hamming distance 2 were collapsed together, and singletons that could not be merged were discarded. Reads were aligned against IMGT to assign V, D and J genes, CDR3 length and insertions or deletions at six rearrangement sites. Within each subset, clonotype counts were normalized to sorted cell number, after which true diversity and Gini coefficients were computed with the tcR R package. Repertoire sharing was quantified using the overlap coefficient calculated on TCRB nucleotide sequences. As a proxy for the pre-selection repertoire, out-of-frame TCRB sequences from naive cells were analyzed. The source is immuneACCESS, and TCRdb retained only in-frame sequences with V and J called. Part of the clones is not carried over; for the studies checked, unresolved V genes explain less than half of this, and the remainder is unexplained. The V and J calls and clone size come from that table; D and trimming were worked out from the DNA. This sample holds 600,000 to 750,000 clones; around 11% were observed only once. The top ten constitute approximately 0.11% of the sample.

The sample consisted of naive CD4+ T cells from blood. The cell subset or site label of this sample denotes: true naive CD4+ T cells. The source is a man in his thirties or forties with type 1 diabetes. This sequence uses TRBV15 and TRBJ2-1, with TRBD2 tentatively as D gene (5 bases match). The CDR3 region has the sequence CATSRDRGFSYNEQFF. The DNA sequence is TGTGCCACCAGCAGAGATCGCGGGTTCTCCTACAATGAGCAGTTCTTC.